Listed below are T cell receptor beta chains from one sample, sequenced in a study of cytomegalovirus exposure and HLA in healthy donors. The protocol was immunoSEQ multiplex PCR, while the TCRdb copy is restricted to in-frame clones and leaves out a portion. The repertoire holds around 300,000 clones, with roughly 70% as singletons. The sample taken for sequencing was PBMCs. These receptors came from a female donor in good health and CMV-seronegative. The CDR3 runs from the conserved cysteine through the conserved F or W. A D gene is named only where the DNA matches it firmly. Rows give clone size only sometimes, using once, few, many, or a class for an expanded clone.

>-|TRBJ1-6|-|TRBV6-4
TGTGCCAGCAGTGTACTCAGGGTGTATTCACCCCTCCACTTT
CASSVLRVYSPLHF
>-|TRBJ1-1|once|TRBV28
TGTGCCAGCCATGGGGCGTCGGTGGGGGCCCTGAACACTGAAGCTTTCTTT
CASHGASVGALNTEAFF
>-|TRBJ1-4|few|TRBV4-1
TGCGCCAGCAGCCAAGTTCGGTCGGTTGAAAAACTGTTTTTT
CASSQVRSVEKLFF
>TRBD2|TRBJ2-3|-|TRBV7-9
TGTGCCAGCAGCCCCCTCCTAGCGGCAGATACGCAGTATTTT
CASSPLLAADTQYF
>TRBD1|TRBJ2-7|-|TRBV4-1
TGCGCCAGCAGCCAGGAAACAGGGGGCTACGAGCAGTACTTC
CASSQETGGYEQYF
>TRBD2|TRBJ2-1|-|TRBV7-8
TGTGCCAGCAGCCCGGGGGGACCCTACTCCTACAATGAGCAGTTCTTC
CASSPGGPYSYNEQFF
>TRBD1|TRBJ2-7|-|TRBV28
TGTGCCAGCAGTTCTCTGACAGGGTCACTTTACGAGCAGTACTTC
CASSSLTGSLYEQYF
>TRBD2|TRBJ2-7|-|TRBV6-6
TGTGCCAGCAACAAAGCGGGAAGCTCCTACGAGCAGTACTTC
CASNKAGSSYEQYF
>-|TRBJ1-6|-|TRBV28
TGTGCCAGCAGTGGGCAGGGAGGACCCTATAATTCACCCCTCCACTTT
CASSGQGGPYNSPLHF
>-|TRBJ1-3|-|TRBV19
TGTGCCAGTAGTATCGGGGAATTCTCTGGAAACACCATATATTTT
CASSIGEFSGNTIYF
>-|TRBJ1-2|-|TRBV25-1
TGTGCCAGCAGTGAATTGGGTACAGAATCACCTAACTATGGCTACACCTTC
CASSELGTESPNYGYTF